This TCR beta chain was obtained from a study of beta chain features in type 1 diabetes. cDNA synthesis used the whole RNA isolate, giving expressed TCRB sequences. Profiled with immunoSEQ multiplex PCR; TCRdb holds only in-frame clones, not every one. The sample carries around 180,000 clones, roughly 8% recorded once. Per germline, CDR1 LGHNA and CDR2 YNFKEQ. CDR3 size: 16 residues. Trimming shortened V by 3 bases and J by 6 bases, and 19 bases separated the two germline ends. To note about this clone: Antigen specificity is unknown.

General observations from the study: VDJ junctions sequenced from type 1 diabetes patients showed fewer insertions and more deletions. Researchers report that Type 1 diabetes patients had moderately but significantly shorter TCRB CDR3s across all four CD4+ subsets.

The sample consisted of central memory CD4+ T cells from blood. The V gene is TRBV4-2, the J gene TRBJ2-3; weak D call: TRBD2 (6 bases). This receptor was identified in a man younger than 30 with type 1 diabetes. The chain's CDR3 is CASSQGGPGVSDTQYF. The CDR3 DNA sequence: TGTGCCAGCAGCCAGGGGGGTCCGGGGGTTAGCGATACGCAGTATTTT.